This TCR beta chain stems from a study of control samples from healthy donors and cancer patients. The V end was cut by 7 bases, the J end by 5 bases, with 9 bases between. The CDR3 runs 13 residues. The method was immunoSEQ multiplex PCR; TCRdb's version includes in-frame clones alone and lacks a portion of them. Of 50,000 to 75,000 clones listed, 65% to 90% were seen once; the top ten hold roughly 5.1%. The origin of this receptor is a man aged 35-49 years in good health. The sample taken for sequencing was blood. The chain couples TRBV12-3 or TRBV12-4 to TRBJ1-6; D gene ambiguous. The CDR3 is CASTRTNNSPLHF. CDR3 nucleotides: TGTGCCAGCACACGCACCAATAATTCACCCCTCCACTTT.